The sample holds a few counts of the clone carrying this TCR beta chain. TCRdb reprocessed the RACE reads with MiXCR, giving one entry per CDR3 protein. This sample has some 81,000 distinct CDR3 sequences, with around 10% found just once. The CDR3 is 12 residues long. The V gene lost 2 bases and the J gene lost 5 bases, with 4 bases spanning the gap. In germline, CDR1 is MDHEN, CDR2 SYDVKM. These data originate in a study of human T cells and chemical hapten exposure. Time point of the sample: patch test 2, 6 weeks after DPC sensitization. Indicated treatment: therapeutic diphenylcyclopropenone sensitization with weekly scalp DPC.

Here the sequenced sample was whole blood, taken in connection with sensitization to the hapten diphenylcyclopropenone (DPC). The chain carries TRBV28 and TRBJ2-1; D uncertain. The receptor was derived from a man aged 18 to 30 with alopecia areata. Some clones in this sample may be carry-over from other donors' samples. The CDR3 coding sequence is TGTGCCAGCAGTTTAGTCGACAATGAGCAGTTCTTC. This codes for CASSLVDNEQFF. Full variable domain (outside the CDR3, taken from reference TRBV28 and TRBJ2-1): DVKVTQSSRYLVKRTGEKVFLECVQDMDHENMFWYRQDPGLGLRLIYFSYDVKMKEKGDIPEGYSVSREKKERFSLILESASTNQTSMYLCASSLVDNEQFFGPGTRLTVL.